This T cell receptor beta chain was obtained from a study of cytomegalovirus exposure and HLA in healthy donors. About the research overall: A prior analysis found more than 90 million unique TCR beta sequences from around 180 million T cells. Drawn from HLA-typed donors, 80 million to 95 million unique TCRs were held in an early data release. Study outcomes and limitations: Data from an earlier analysis indicated that most TCR beta V segments were productive either about 87% or about 30% of the time. Altogether, 170 or so TCR beta chains were recorded as cytomegalovirus-associated.

In regard to this clone: Its antigen is undetermined. The same CDR3 arises from other DNA sequences in this sample as well.

Primers included in the PCR were 60 Vbeta and 13 Jbeta primers. Method: immunoSEQ multiplex PCR; TCRdb's copy keeps in-frame clones and lacks some. The sample yields 130,000 or so clones, around 83% seen once. Material: PBMCs. The sequence came from a woman in her late teens or twenties in good health and CMV-seropositive.

The CDR3 loop is CASSVTGANEKLFF. The CDR3 DNA follows: TGTGCCAGCAGCGTAACAGGGGCTAATGAAAAACTGTTTTTT. The genes are TRBV9 and TRBJ1-4; 7 nucleotides match TRBD1. The CDR3 covers 14 residues. J gave up 3 bases and V 1 base, and 0 bases lay outside the gene matches. Germline V gene sequence: CDR1 SGDLS, CDR2 YYNGEE.